The 5 T cell receptor beta chains below all came from one sample that was sequenced in a study of T cell repertoires in cytomegalovirus infection. TCRdb ran MiXCR on the reads and lists one entry per CDR3 protein. The data contain approximately 500,000 distinct CDR3 sequences, 16% of them singletons. The material sequenced was CD8+ T cells from PBMCs. The receptors shown here come from a human donor in good health (CMV status not recorded). Some clones in this sample may be carry-over from other donors' samples.

This clonotype was detected many times. The chain couples TRBV28 to TRBJ1-4; D may be TRBD1 (5 bases). CDR1 is MDHEN and CDR2 is SYDVKM in the germline V gene. This CDR3 comprises 15 residues. The V and J ends lost 2 bases and 2 bases respectively, with 9 bases between them. In nucleotides, the CDR3 is TGTGCCAGCAGTTTACGGGGGGAGACTAATGAAAAACTGTTTTTT. Translated, it gives CASSLRGETNEKLFF.

This clonotype was observed a handful of times. The chain combines TRBV12-3 or TRBV12-4 with TRBJ2-2; 7 bases are a match to TRBD2. Unmatched junction bases numbered 9, after V lost 5 bases and J lost 6 bases. This CDR3 is built from 15 residues. Here the CDR3 DNA reads TGTGCCAGCAGTGCCTCGGGGGGTTATGCCGGGGAGCTGTTTTTT. Amino acids: CASSASGGYAGELFF.

Notes on this clonotype: This sequence may be a read error, since a much larger clone differs from it by one base. The V gene is TRBV7-9, the J gene TRBJ2-1, with 8 bases lining up with TRBD2. The junction had 16 bases not matched to a gene; V was cut back by 5 bases and J by 7 bases. This CDR3 region has 17 residues. Per germline, CDR1 SEHNR and CDR2 FQNEAQ (reference sequence). CDR3 sequence reads: CASSGALDSGMVNEQFF. The CDR3 coding sequence is TGTGCCAGCAGCGGAGCCCTGGATAGCGGGATGGTAAATGAGCAGTTCTTC.

The sample holds many counts of this clonotype. The chain links TRBV6-1 to TRBJ2-1; TRBD2 matches 11 bases. The CDR3 runs 16 residues. The V and J ends lost 4 bases and 3 bases, in that order; junction bases with no gene match: 5. Germline V gene sequence: CDR1 MNHNS, CDR2 SASEGT. The CDR3 region is CASSVSGGALYNEQFF. The CDR3 DNA reads TGTGCCAGCAGTGTTAGCGGGGGGGCCCTCTACAATGAGCAGTTCTTC.

The chain couples TRBV2 to TRBJ2-2, with a possible D match to TRBD2 (5 bases). CDR1 and CDR2 (germline): SNHLY, FYNNEI. The CDR3 length is 15 residues. V lost 8 bases to trimming and J lost 0 bases, with 13 bases between them. This CDR3 is CASQRLPSNTGELFF. The CDR3 DNA sequence: TGTGCCAGCCAAAGACTACCCTCGAACACCGGGGAGCTGTTTTTT.